This TCR beta chain was observed in a study of CXCR3-negative and CXCR3-positive naive CD8 T cells. As for the study in general: With about 1.5 +/- 0.3 million reads per library, the TRB reads numbered about 135 million in total.

Via 5' RACE with UMI labels, TRB cDNA libraries were prepared. One entry per CDR3 protein, without DNA, is what TCRdb gives after re-calling the 5' RACE reads. This table holds around 140,000 distinct CDR3 sequences. Details on this clonotype: Antigen unknown.

The study, taken as a whole, reports: TRBV-TRBJ usage was similar across naive CXCR3 subsets but distinct in memory cells. Memory CD8+ cells had much lower diversity, and both naive subsets had comparably high diversity.

Sample: naive CXCR3- CD8+ T cells from blood. Stated subset: CD45RO-CCR7+CD27+CD95- naive CD8+ T cells lacking CXCR3 (TNR3-). This clonotype was obtained from a human donor in good health. Some clones in this sample may be carry-over from other donors' samples.

CDR3 protein: CASSPGQWRDTQYF. The V call is TRBV28, the J call TRBJ2-3; the TCRdb D gene call, TRBD1, has no DNA to confirm it. The germline CDR1 and CDR2 sequences are MDHEN and SYDVKM. The CDR3 runs to 14 residues. The complete variable domain, with remaining parts taken from reference TRBV28 and TRBJ2-3, reads DVKVTQSSRYLVKRTGEKVFLECVQDMDHENMFWYRQDPGLGLRLIYFSYDVKMKEKGDIPEGYSVSREKKERFSLILESASTNQTSMYLCASSPGQWRDTQYFGPGTRLTVL.